The T cell receptor (beta chain) described here comes from a study of vaccination and CD4 T cells after COVID-19 (dated by TCRdb to 2022 to 2024). Study-wide context: Convalescent patients had a positive SARS-CoV-2 result on nasal swab PCR, and of these patients, several had mild disease and one had severe disease. In roughly 11 COVID-19 convalescent patients and a handful of infection-naive healthy vaccine recipients, the spike-specific CD4+ TCR repertoire before mRNA vaccination was compared with the repertoire after mRNA vaccination. Participants got two doses of the Pfizer-BioNTech BNT162b2 vaccine (n=8) or two doses of the Moderna mRNA-1273 vaccine (n=2). The convalescent cohort comprised six males and four females, including two Hispanic individuals, seven Caucasians, two Asians and one multiracial person. Post-vaccine blood samples were obtained a median of approximately 74 days after the second vaccine dose, with a range of about 13 to 250 days. Post-COVID blood samples were collected from convalescent patients a median of roughly 100 days after diagnosis, with a range of roughly 30 to 170 days. Control cultures received a CEFX viral epitope pool as the positive control, an HIV-1 Nef peptide pool as the negative control, or no peptide. For stimulating the cultures, overlapping spike peptide pools were used, derived from SARS-CoV-2 as well as from the common cold coronaviruses HCoV-NL63, HCoV-OC43 and HCoV-229E.

What the study reported, not specific to this receptor: Among the post-vaccine SARS-CoV-2-reactive clones in convalescent patients, a median approximately 90% showed up only after vaccination, which suggests vaccine-specific priming. Relatively few convalescent patients were included in the study, and early timepoints after natural infection were not analyzed. Of the vaccine-specific clones in convalescent patients, 304 of 307, or nearly all, reacted only to SARS-CoV-2 spike and did not cross-react with common cold coronaviruses. Although the median number of SARS-CoV-2-reactive clonotypes went up from some 23 after infection to approximately 40 after vaccination, the increase was not significant.

The library was generated by PCR. At the Johns Hopkins FTIC core, DNA from the cultured CD4+ T cells underwent TCR sequencing with the Oncomine TCR Beta short-read assay. The QIAamp micro DNA kit was used to extract genomic DNA from the cultured CD4+ T cells. Oncomine TCR Beta libraries from cultured CD4+ T cells were pooled with unique dual indexes and sequenced on an Illumina iSeq 100. On the study's bioinformatics: Non-productive sequences were removed, and CDR3s that did not start with C, did not end with F or W, or were shorter than 7 amino acids were discarded. The MANAFEST web application was used to identify antigen-specific clonotypes by comparing peptide-stimulated wells against reference wells and other culture wells. Positive clones required FDR below 0.05, an odds ratio above 5, and productive frequency above 0.1% in at least two of three replicate wells. A clonotype was classed as cross-reactive if the clonotype showed significant expansion both in SARS-CoV-2 spike wells and in at least one common cold coronavirus spike condition. Similarity between CDR3 sequences was evaluated in R version 3.6.1 using Levenshtein distances (stringdist) and unrooted phylogenetic trees (ape). TCRdb itself trimmed the public reads at Q25 with fastp, ran MiXCR and retained productive beta chains. Each record represents a unique CDR3 protein, reported with the most common genes and DNA among its rows. What appears here as the V and J calls and clone size reflects TCRdb's work, not the paper's. The sample includes some 16,000 distinct CDR3 sequences, with approximately 70% observed a single time. Roughly 4.8% of the sample lies in the top ten.

Concerning this clonotype: Its antigen has not been determined. No much larger clone exists at a distance of one base, and base qualities are not known.

Interpreted using the paper, the treatment or condition label stands for: 10-day PBMC culture with coronavirus spike peptide pools or control peptides (ViraFEST assay). The ViraFEST assay, used in the study, expanded antigen-specific T cells with peptide pools and then identified the expanded clonotypes through TCR sequencing. The convalescent patients' positive SARS-CoV-2 PCR tests fell between March and December 2020, which was before the Alpha, Beta and Delta variants emerged in the United States. Each well held about 2 million PBMCs cultured in IMDM containing approximately 5% human AB serum and approximately 9.6 IU/ml IL-2, with about 10 ug/ml peptide pools added. Half of the culture medium was replaced with fresh IL-2-containing medium on days 3 and 7. CD4+ T cells were isolated after around 9 days of culture through negative selection using the EasySep CD4+ T cell isolation kit. PBMCs were separated from whole blood using Ficoll-Paque Plus gradient centrifugation and then either used fresh or cryopreserved at -140C. Triplicate wells were generally used for each culture condition.

The CDR3 sequence holds 14 residues, the cysteine and phenylalanine included. Just CDR3 DNA is preserved here, 42 bases in frame from base 1. V was cut back by 5 bases and J by 3 bases, leaving a gap of 13 bases between them. The germline V gene encodes CDR1 DFQATT and CDR2 SNEGSKA (reference sequence). The clonotype comes from a human donor who had recovered from COVID-19. The specimen sequenced was CD4+ T cells from blood, cultured in vitro. The chain is made from TRBV20-1 and TRBJ2-2; D gene: possibly TRBD2, on 6 matching bases. The CDR3 region: CSAPGRGHTGELFF. The DNA sequence reads TGCAGTGCTCCCGGGCGGGGCCACACCGGGGAGCTGTTTTTT.